Sequencing of this T cell receptor beta chain was carried out in a study of blood T cell repertoires in COVID-19. Data came from immunoSEQ multiplex PCR; TCRdb stores just in-frame clones and leaves some out. This table has about 280,000 clones, around 88% appearing once. This TCR was recovered from a woman aged 40 to 49 who had recovered from COVID-19. Sequencing was done on a sample of PBMCs or T cells enriched from blood (not recorded which).

The CDR3 DNA reads TGTGCCAGCTCACCAGTCGGACAGACAGGGGAGACCCAGTACTTC. This codes for CASSPVGQTGETQYF. The rearrangement joins TRBV18 to TRBJ2-5; 7 bases agree with TRBD1. Germline CDR1 is KGHSH and CDR2 is LQKENI. The CDR3 consists of 15 residues. Trimming cost V 2 bases and J 5 bases; bases outside gene matches: 8.